This TCR beta chain derives from a study of cytomegalovirus exposure and HLA in healthy donors. PCR involved 60 Vbeta and 13 Jbeta primers. Sequencing was performed with immunoSEQ multiplex PCR; in TCRdb, only in-frame clones are kept and a portion is missing. The repertoire holds over 150,000 clones, 75% to 85% seen once, with roughly 4.4% in the top ten. The CDR3 has 15 amino acids. Trimming shortened V by 3 bases and J by 0 bases, and 11 bases separated the two germline ends. Germline CDR1 SGHAT, CDR2 FQDESV (reference sequence). The sample taken for sequencing was PBMCs. The TCR sequence derives from a man in his thirties or forties in good health and CMV-seronegative. This sequence joins TRBV11-1 and TRBJ2-5; D not certain. The CDR3 protein is CASSLLRMYQETQYF. Here the CDR3 DNA reads TGTGCCAGCAGCTTGCTGCGGATGTACCAAGAGACCCAGTACTTC. Full variable domain (rest looked up from reference TRBV11-1 and TRBJ2-5): EAEVAQSPRYKITEKSQAVAFWCDPISGHATLYWYRQILGQGPELLVQFQDESVVDDSQLPKDRFSAERLKGVDSTLKIQPAELGDSAMYLCASSLLRMYQETQYFGPGTRLLVL.